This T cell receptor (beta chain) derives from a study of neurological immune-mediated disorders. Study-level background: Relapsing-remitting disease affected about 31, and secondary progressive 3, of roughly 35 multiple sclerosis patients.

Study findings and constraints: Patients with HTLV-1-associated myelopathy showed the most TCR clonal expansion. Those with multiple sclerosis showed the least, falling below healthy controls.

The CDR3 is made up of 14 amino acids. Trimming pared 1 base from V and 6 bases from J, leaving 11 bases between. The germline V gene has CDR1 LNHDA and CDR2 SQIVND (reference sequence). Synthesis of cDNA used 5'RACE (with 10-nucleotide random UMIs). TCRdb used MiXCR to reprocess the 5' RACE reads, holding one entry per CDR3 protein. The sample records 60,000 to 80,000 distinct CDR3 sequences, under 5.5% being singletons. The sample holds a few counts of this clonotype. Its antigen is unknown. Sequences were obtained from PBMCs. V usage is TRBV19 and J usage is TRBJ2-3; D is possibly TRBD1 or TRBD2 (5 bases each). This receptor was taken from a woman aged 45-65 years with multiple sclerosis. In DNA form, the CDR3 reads TGTGCCAGTAGTATAGGAGGGGCGCGGGATACGCAGTATTTT. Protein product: CASSIGGARDTQYF.